This T cell receptor (beta chain) was profiled in a study of blood T cell repertoires in COVID-19 (dated by TCRdb to 2018 to 2021). At the level of the whole study: Samples covering the acute and convalescent phases of COVID-19 were provided by collaborators in the United States, Italy and Spain. Where available, HLA class I and class II types were obtained from metadata supplied by the sample provider rather than from assay-based typing. The samples were drawn from the first 160 participants of the ongoing ImmuneRACE study and from some 1,300 subjects provided by 6 global collaborators. The repertoires were made available in a free public database intended to serve as a resource for research on the immune response to SARS-CoV-2. The prospective study material was composed of cDNA or gDNA derived from T cells, B-cell-depleted T cells, or PBMCs. Deeply sampled blood TCRbeta repertoires from subjects exposed to, actively infected with, or recovered from COVID-19 were included in the dataset. The sample metadata nearly always contained a de-identified subject ID, COVID-19 status, age in years and sex. Beyond this particular receptor, the publication reports: Clinical and demographic metadata were provided uncurated, with the amount varying by source and participant.

TCRbeta CDR3 regions were amplified from genomic DNA by means of the immunoSEQ Assay, a bias-controlled multiplex PCR. Per the original workflow: The number of nucleated cells in each sample was estimated from the amplification of reference gene primers within the assay. Sequence reads were collapsed and filtered to measure the absolute abundance of every unique TCRbeta CDR3 rearrangement. For each sample, productive Simpson clonality was calculated as the square root of Simpson's diversity index over productive rearrangements. TCRdb's version of the immuneACCESS table is confined to in-frame rearrangements and falls short of the full clone set. An unresolved V gene accounts for under half of the shortfall where checked; the remainder is of unknown origin. Clonal size and the V and J genes are those of that table, whereas D and trimming came from the DNA. The sample profile shows 200,000 to 300,000 clones; approximately 84% of them were found once. The biggest ten clones account for about 1.6% of the sample.

Regarding this clone: It has no known antigen specificity. Base qualities are not recorded, but no much larger clone differs from it by a single base.

In the prospective study, participants were roughly 18 to 95 years old, resided in 24 geographic areas of the United States, and were enrolled through a virtual design. In the prospective study, cohorts were assigned on the basis of participant-reported clinical history obtained from a screening survey and a study questionnaire. Recovered participants in ImmuneRACE Cohort 3 were defined by two consecutive negative NP/OP PCR tests, clearance by a healthcare professional, or resolution of symptoms. Mobile phlebotomists in the prospective study collected whole blood, serum and a nasopharyngeal or oropharyngeal swab from every participant. Over an approximately 2-month period, participants in the prospective study had the option of providing additional blood draws and questionnaires. Before DNA extraction, blood samples from the prospective study were shipped at room temperature or frozen. CDR1 is given as LGHDT and CDR2 as YNNKEL, both from the germline V gene (reference sequence). The CDR3 has 17 amino acids, counting the end cysteine and phenylalanine. Only the CDR3 DNA is retained, 51 bases long and in frame from the first base. Ends trimmed: V by 8 bases, J by 0 bases; bases unmatched to a gene: 10.

The sequence came from a man aged 35 to 55 who had recovered from COVID-19. The specimen sequenced was PBMCs or T cells enriched from blood (not recorded which). The receptor chain draws on TRBV3-1 (or the pseudogene TRBV3-2) and TRBJ2-1; TRBD1 aligns with 10 central bases. The CDR3 loop reads CASGSGQGEYSYNEQFF. The sequenced DNA is TGTGCCAGCGGTTCAGGACAGGGGGAATACTCCTACAATGAGCAGTTCTTC.